This record concerns one T cell receptor (beta chain) sequence. Its antigen is still unknown. Base qualities are not recorded, but no much larger clone differs from it by a single base. From a lookup of the germline V gene, CDR1 and CDR2 are SGHRS and YFSETQ. There are 21 amino acids in the CDR3, from cysteine to phenylalanine inclusive. Only the CDR3 portion is preserved as DNA: 63 bases, with reading frame beginning at the first base. Trimming leaves V shorter by 4 bases and J shorter by 0 bases, with the junction holding 19 bases beyond the gene matches. This sample was taken from a study of blood T cell repertoires in COVID-19 (TCRdb year 2020). Turning to the overall study: The collaborator samples originated in the United States, Italy and Spain and spanned the acute and convalescent phases of COVID-19. The material from the prospective study consisted of cDNA or gDNA derived from T cells, B-cell-depleted T cells, or PBMCs. The dataset comprised deeply sampled blood TCRbeta repertoires from subjects exposed to, actively infected with, or recovered from COVID-19. The repertoires were released in a freely available public database intended as a resource for research on the immune response to SARS-CoV-2. Samples came from the ongoing ImmuneRACE study (first 160 participants) plus 1,254 subjects from 6 global collaborators. Nearly every sample came with metadata listing a de-identified subject ID, COVID-19 status, age in years and sex. Where HLA class I and class II types were available, the types were taken from metadata supplied by the sample provider, not from assay-based typing. Overall results and qualifications from the work: The amount of clinical and demographic metadata varied by source and participant and was provided uncurated.

The immunoSEQ Assay, a bias-controlled multiplex PCR, was used to amplify TCRbeta CDR3 regions from genomic DNA. In the source study's methods: Within the assay, amplification of reference gene primers was used to estimate how many nucleated cells each sample contained. To quantify the absolute abundance of each unique TCRbeta CDR3 rearrangement, sequence reads were collapsed and filtered. For each sample, productive Simpson clonality was calculated as the square root of Simpson's diversity index over productive rearrangements. TCRdb mirrors the immuneACCESS table, restricted to in-frame sequences. Some clones are absent from its copies; in checked studies, under half trace to an unresolved V gene, and the reason for the others is unknown. The V and J calls and clone size come from that table; D and trimming were worked out from the DNA. The sample contains approximately 150,000 clones, more than 75% of them found a single time. Jointly, the top ten make up 2.2% of the sample.

Collaborating institutions collected whole blood in K2EDTA tubes following their own protocols. Collaborator samples were shipped for TCRbeta analysis as frozen whole blood, isolated PBMCs, or DNA extracted from either sample type. The sequence joins TRBV5-1 to TRBJ2-3; 11 central bases correspond to TRBD2. This TCR was recovered from a man between 65 and 85 years old with acute or convalescent COVID-19. The sequencing input was peripheral blood. The sequenced DNA: TGCGCCAGCAGCCTGGACCCTGGTAGCGGGGGGGTTACCCCTAGCACAGATACGCAGTATTTT. Its product reads: CASSLDPGSGGVTPSTDTQYF.